This entry describes one T cell receptor (beta chain). This record belongs to a study of cytomegalovirus exposure and HLA in healthy donors. It was with 60 Vbeta and 13 Jbeta primers that the PCR ran. Sequenced by immunoSEQ multiplex PCR; TCRdb stores in-frame clones only, minus some. The sample records 150,000 to 200,000 clones, roughly four fifths being singletons. There are 15 residues in the CDR3. The germline gives CDR1 SNHLY, CDR2 FYNNEI. Trimming removed 2 bases from V and 0 bases from J, with 9 bases in between. The genes are TRBV2 and TRBJ2-3, with D unclear. The sequence was obtained from a woman younger than 45 in good health and CMV-seropositive. Sequencing was carried out using PBMCs. CDR3 loop: CASSESVPSTDTQYF. CDR3 nucleotide sequence: TGTGCCAGCAGTGAAAGCGTCCCTAGCACAGATACGCAGTATTTT.